The clone carrying this T cell receptor (beta chain) has a single count. CDR3 length: 13 residues. V lost 0 bases, J lost 14 bases, and 13 bases lay in between. Germline CDR1 PRHDT, CDR2 FYEKMQ (reference sequence). The record originates from a study of blood T cell repertoires in COVID-19. TCRdb's copy holds only in-frame clones and misses some; the assay was immunoSEQ multiplex PCR. The table has tens of thousands of clones, roughly four fifths seen once. The sequenced sample consisted of peripheral blood. This TCR came from a human donor in a cohort sampled during active COVID-19. This chain uses TRBV13 with TRBJ1-4; a possible D gene is TRBD1 (5 bases). The CDR3 spells CASSLGLGACLFF. For the CDR3, the DNA is TGTGCCAGCAGCTTAGGCCTTGGGGCATGTCTGTTTTTT.